The sequence of this T cell receptor beta chain was determined in a study of cytomegalovirus exposure and HLA in healthy donors. This CDR3 has 16 residues. J lost 6 bases, V lost 8 bases, and 19 bases had no gene match. CDR1 and CDR2 from the germline V gene are MNHEY and SMNVEV (reference sequence). Primers included in the PCR were 60 Vbeta and 13 Jbeta primers. Generated by immunoSEQ multiplex PCR, the TCRdb table keeps only in-frame clones and is missing some. This sample has about 200,000 clones, with approximately 78% found just once. Study-wide results and caveats: The productive fraction for most TCR beta V segments was about 90% or about 30% in an earlier analysis. Later on, an analysis tied around 17,000 TCR beta sequences to HLA alleles at 0.05 false discovery rate.

Remarks on this clone: Its specificity is unknown.

The origin of this receptor is a man in his thirties or forties in good health and CMV-seronegative. The sequencing sample was made of PBMCs. The genes are TRBV27 and TRBJ2-7, with 7 bases that match TRBD2. The CDR3 sequence is CASGRERGASPLEQYF. CDR3 sequence (DNA): TGTGCCAGCGGGAGGGAGCGCGGGGCATCCCCCCTCGAGCAGTACTTC.